This is a list of T cell receptor beta chains from one sample in a study of blood T cells in healthy people across ages. Via MiXCR, TCRdb re-called the 5' RACE reads, giving one row per CDR3 protein. The sample includes some 1,800,000 distinct CDR3 sequences, around 40% of them seen just once. Sequences were obtained from blood. Receptor source: a human donor in good health. Each CDR3 is given with its conserved first and last residue. The D gene is left open where the match is weak. Clone size is stated in some rows and not others, as once, few, many or a class when expanded.

clone size,J gene,V gene,CDR3 length,D gene,CDR3 DNA,CDR3 protein
-,TRBJ1-2,TRBV28,13,-,TGTGCCATTACACAGGGTGAGAACTATGGCTACACCTTC,CAITQGENYGYTF
-,TRBJ2-5,TRBV11-2,16,TRBD1,TGTGCCAGCAGCTCCTATGGGACAGGGGCCGGAGAGACCCAGTACTTC,CASSSYGTGAGETQYF
few,TRBJ1-1,TRBV14,11,-,TGTGCCAGCAGCGAGAGCACTGAAGCTTTCTTT,CASSESTEAFF
-,TRBJ2-7,TRBV7-8,15,TRBD1,TGTGCCAGCAGGACCCTGACAGGGCCCCTCTACGAGCAGTACTTC,CASRTLTGPLYEQYF
many,TRBJ2-1,TRBV6-2/TRBV6-3,14,-,TGTGCCAGCAGTTACTCCCGTAGTTACAATGAGCAGTTCTTC,CASSYSRSYNEQFF
few,TRBJ2-3,TRBV20-1,13,-,TGCAGTGCCCACCAATCAGGGGCAGATACGCAGTATTTT,CSAHQSGADTQYF
-,TRBJ2-7,TRBV7-9,15,-,TGTGCCAGCAGCTTTGCCGGCGCAACCTCCTACGAGCAGTACTTC,CASSFAGATSYEQYF
many,TRBJ1-5,TRBV6-6,15,-,TGTGCCAGCAGTGTCAACCGGGACGGAGATCAGCCCCAGCATTTT,CASSVNRDGDQPQHF
-,TRBJ2-7,TRBV24-1,14,-,TGTGCCACCAGCCCAGGGGTTCCCTCCTACGAGCAGTACTTC,CATSPGVPSYEQYF
few,TRBJ1-6,TRBV7-2,12,-,TGTGCCAGCAGCTTAGGGTTTACACCCCTCCACTTT,CASSLGFTPLHF
-,TRBJ2-1,TRBV27,13,TRBD1,TGTGCCAGCAGTAATGGCAGGGGGTCGGGACAGTTCTTC,CASSNGRGSGQFF
few,TRBJ2-7,TRBV3-1,16,TRBD1,TGTGCCAGCAGCCAAGATCCTGGGACAGGGGAGAGCGAGCAGTACTTC,CASSQDPGTGESEQYF
-,TRBJ2-7,TRBV28,15,TRBD2,TGTGCCGGCAGTACCCTGGGACTAGCGGCCTCCGAGCAGTACTTC,CAGSTLGLAASEQYF
-,TRBJ2-2,TRBV5-1,14,-,TGCGCCAGCATACGAAACGCGAACACCGGGGAGCTGTTTTTT,CASIRNANTGELFF
few,TRBJ1-2,TRBV24-1,16,-,TGTGCCACCAGTGATCCAAAGAAAGGTGGTAACTATGGCTACACCTTC,CATSDPKKGGNYGYTF
-,TRBJ2-1,TRBV7-3,14,TRBD2,TGTGCCAGCAGCTACCCGACTAGCGGGGGTCAGCAGTTCTTC,CASSYPTSGGQQFF
-,TRBJ2-3,TRBV28,12,-,TGTGCCGGCACGAGGAGCGTAGATACGCAGTATTTT,CAGTRSVDTQYF
-,TRBJ2-5,TRBV20-1,15,TRBD1,TGCAGTGCTAGAGATTCCAGGACAGGGGAAGAGACCCAGTACTTC,CSARDSRTGEETQYF
-,TRBJ2-3,TRBV11-3,16,-,TGTGCCAGCAGCTCAGTAGGATCTCGGTGGACAGATACGCAGTATTTT,CASSSVGSRWTDTQYF
few,TRBJ2-1,TRBV9,15,TRBD2,TGTGCCAGCACCTTTAGCGGGGGGCCAGACAATGAGCAGTTCTTC,CASTFSGGPDNEQFF